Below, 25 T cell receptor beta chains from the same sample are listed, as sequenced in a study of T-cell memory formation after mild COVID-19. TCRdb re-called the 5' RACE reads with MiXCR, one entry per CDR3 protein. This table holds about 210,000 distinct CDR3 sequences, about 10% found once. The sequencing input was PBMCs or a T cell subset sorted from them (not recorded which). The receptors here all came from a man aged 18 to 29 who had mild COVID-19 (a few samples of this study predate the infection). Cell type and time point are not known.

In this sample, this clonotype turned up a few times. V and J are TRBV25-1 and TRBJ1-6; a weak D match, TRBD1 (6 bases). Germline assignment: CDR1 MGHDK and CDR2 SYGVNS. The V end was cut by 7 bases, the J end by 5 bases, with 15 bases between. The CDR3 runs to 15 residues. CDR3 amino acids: CASTPAGADNSPLHF. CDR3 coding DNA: TGTGCCAGCACCCCGGCGGGGGCGGATAATTCACCCCTCCACTTT.

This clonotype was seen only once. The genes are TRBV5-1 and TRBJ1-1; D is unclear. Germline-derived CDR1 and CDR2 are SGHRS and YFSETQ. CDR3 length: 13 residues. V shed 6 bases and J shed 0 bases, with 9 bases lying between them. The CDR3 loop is CASMRQVNTEAFF. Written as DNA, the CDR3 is TGCGCCAGCATGCGGCAGGTGAACACTGAAGCTTTCTTT.

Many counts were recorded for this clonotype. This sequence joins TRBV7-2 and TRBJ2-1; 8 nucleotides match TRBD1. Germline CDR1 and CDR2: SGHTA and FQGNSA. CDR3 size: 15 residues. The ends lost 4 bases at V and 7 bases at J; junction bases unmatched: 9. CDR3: CASSSRTGSRNEQFF. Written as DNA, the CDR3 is TGTGCCAGCAGCTCCCGGACAGGGAGTCGGAATGAGCAGTTCTTC.

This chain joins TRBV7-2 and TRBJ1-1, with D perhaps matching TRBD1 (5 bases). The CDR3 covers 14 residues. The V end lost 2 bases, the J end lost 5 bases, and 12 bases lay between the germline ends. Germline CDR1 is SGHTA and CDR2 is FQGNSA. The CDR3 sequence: CASSLKGEKTEAFF. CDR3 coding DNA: TGTGCCAGCAGCTTAAAAGGGGAAAAGACTGAAGCTTTCTTT. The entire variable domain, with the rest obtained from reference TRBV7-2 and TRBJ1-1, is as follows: GAGVSQSPSNKVTEKGKDVELRCDPISGHTALYWYRQSLGQGLEFLIYFQGNSAPDKSGLPSDRFSAERTGGSVSTLTIQRTQQEDSAVYLCASSLKGEKTEAFFGQGTRLTVV.

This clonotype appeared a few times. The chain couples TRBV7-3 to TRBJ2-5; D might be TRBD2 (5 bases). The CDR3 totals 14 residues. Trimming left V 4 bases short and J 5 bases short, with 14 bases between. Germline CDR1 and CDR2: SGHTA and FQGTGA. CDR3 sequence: CASSSQPGEETQYF. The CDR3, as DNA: TGTGCCAGCAGCTCCCAGCCCGGGGAGGAGACCCAGTACTTC.

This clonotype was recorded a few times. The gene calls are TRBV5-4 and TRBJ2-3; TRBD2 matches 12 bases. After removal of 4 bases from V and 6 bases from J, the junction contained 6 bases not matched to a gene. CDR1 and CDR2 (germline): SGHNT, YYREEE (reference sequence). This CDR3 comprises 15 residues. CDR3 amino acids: CASSHLAGGPDTQYF. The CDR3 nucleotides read TGTGCCAGCAGCCACCTAGCGGGGGGGCCGGATACGCAGTATTTT.

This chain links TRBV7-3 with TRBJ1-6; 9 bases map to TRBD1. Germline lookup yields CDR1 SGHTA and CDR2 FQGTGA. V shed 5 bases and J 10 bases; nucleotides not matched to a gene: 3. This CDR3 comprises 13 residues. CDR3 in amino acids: CASSQTGGSPLHF. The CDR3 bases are TGTGCCAGCAGCCAGACAGGGGGGTCACCCCTCCACTTT.

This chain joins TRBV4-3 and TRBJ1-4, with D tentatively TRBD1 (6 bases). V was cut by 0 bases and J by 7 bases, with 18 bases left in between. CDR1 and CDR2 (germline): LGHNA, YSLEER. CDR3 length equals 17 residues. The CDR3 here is CASSQEWARGRGEKLFF. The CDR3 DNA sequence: TGCGCCAGCAGCCAAGAATGGGCTAGGGGGAGGGGTGAAAAACTGTTTTTT.

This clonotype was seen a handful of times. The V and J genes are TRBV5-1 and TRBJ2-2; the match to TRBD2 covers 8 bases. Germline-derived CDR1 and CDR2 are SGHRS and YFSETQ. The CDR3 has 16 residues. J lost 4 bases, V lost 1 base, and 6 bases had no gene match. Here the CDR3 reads CASSLPGGRVTGELFF. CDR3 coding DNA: TGCGCCAGCAGCTTGCCGGGGGGGCGTGTCACCGGGGAGCTGTTTTTT.

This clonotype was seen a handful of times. The CDR3 reads CASSLVSGQAKYGYTF. CDR3 nucleotide sequence: TGCGCCAGCAGCTTGGTGTCAGGACAGGCGAAATATGGCTACACCTTC. The gene calls are TRBV5-1 and TRBJ1-2, with 7 bases fitting TRBD1. The CDR3 runs to 16 residues. With V trimmed by 0 bases and J by 5 bases, 10 bases remained unmatched. CDR1 and CDR2 (germline): SGHRS, YFSETQ.

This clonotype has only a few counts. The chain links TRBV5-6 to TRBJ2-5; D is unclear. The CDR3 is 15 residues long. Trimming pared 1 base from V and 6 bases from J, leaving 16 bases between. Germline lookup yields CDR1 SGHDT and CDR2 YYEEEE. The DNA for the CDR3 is TGTGCCAGCAGCTTGATTACCGACTTCGGCAAGACCCAGTACTTC. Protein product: CASSLITDFGKTQYF.

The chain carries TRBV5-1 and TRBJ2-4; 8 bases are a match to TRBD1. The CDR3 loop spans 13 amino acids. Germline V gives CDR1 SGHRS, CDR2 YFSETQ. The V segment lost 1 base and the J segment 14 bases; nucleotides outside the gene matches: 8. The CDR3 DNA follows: TGCGCCAGCAGCTTGCAGGGGGCGAATGAGGAGTACTTC. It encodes CASSLQGANEEYF.

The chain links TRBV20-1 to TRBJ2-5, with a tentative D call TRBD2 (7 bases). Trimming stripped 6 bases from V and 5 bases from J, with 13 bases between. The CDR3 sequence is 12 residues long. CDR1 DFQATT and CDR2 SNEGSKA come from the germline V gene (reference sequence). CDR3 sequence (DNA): TGCAGTGCATCGGGGGGCTTCGAGACCCAGTACTTC. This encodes CSASGGFETQYF.

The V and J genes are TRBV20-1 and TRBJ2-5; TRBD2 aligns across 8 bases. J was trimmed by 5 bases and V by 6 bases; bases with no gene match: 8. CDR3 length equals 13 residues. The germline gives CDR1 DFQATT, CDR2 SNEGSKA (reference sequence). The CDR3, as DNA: TGCAGTGCCGCGGGACTAGGGGGGGAGACCCAGTACTTC. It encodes CSAAGLGGETQYF.

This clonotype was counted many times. The CDR3 protein is CASSTQQGVYGYTF. CDR3 DNA sequence: TGTGCCAGCAGCACGCAACAGGGGGTCTATGGCTACACCTTC. The rearrangement joins TRBV7-2 to TRBJ1-2; the match to TRBD1 covers 8 bases. Germline lookup yields CDR1 SGHTA and CDR2 FQGNSA. Trimming cost V 5 bases and J 4 bases; bases outside gene matches: 6. The CDR3 contains 14 residues.

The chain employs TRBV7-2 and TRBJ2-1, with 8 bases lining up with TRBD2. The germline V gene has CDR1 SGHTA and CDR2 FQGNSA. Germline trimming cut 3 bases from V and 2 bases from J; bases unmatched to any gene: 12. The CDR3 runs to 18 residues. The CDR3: CASSFIRASGGAYNEQFF. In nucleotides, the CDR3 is TGTGCCAGCAGCTTCATTCGTGCTTCGGGGGGGGCCTACAATGAGCAGTTCTTC.

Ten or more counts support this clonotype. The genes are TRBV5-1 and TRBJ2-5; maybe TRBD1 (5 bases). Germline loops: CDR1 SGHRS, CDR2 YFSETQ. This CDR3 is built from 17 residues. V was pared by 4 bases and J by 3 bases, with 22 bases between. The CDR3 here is CASSPWAGPSREETQYF. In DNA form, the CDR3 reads TGCGCCAGCAGCCCCTGGGCAGGGCCAAGCCGGGAAGAGACCCAGTACTTC.

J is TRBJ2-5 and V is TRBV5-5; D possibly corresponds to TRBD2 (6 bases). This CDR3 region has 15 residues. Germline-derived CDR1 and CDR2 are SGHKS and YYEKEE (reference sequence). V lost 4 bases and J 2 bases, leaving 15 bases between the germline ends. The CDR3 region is CASSPGGVLQETQYF. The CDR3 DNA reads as TGTGCCAGCAGCCCCGGAGGGGTTCTGCAAGAGACCCAGTACTTC.

DNA of the CDR3: TGTGCCAGCAGTAACTTACAGGGTATCCCATCCGGGGAGCAGTTCTTC. Translation gives CASSNLQGIPSGEQFF. The chain couples TRBV6-4 to TRBJ2-1, with a tentative D call TRBD1 (6 bases). V lost 5 bases and J lost 10, with 24 bases in between. Germline V lookup: CDR1 MRHNA, CDR2 SNTAGT. The CDR3 extends over 16 amino acids.

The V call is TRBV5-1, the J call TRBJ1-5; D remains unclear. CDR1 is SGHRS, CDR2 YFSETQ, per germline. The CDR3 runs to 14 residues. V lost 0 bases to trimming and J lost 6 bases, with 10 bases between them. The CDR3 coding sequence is TGCGCCAGCAGCTTGGGGTCAGTGGGTCAGCCCCAGCATTTT. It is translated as CASSLGSVGQPQHF.

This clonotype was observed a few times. The CDR3 spells CSARPQATNEKLFF. The CDR3 DNA follows: TGCAGTGCCAGGCCACAGGCAACTAATGAAAAACTGTTTTTT. The rearrangement joins TRBV20-1 to TRBJ1-4; possibly TRBD1 for D (5 bases). The germline gives CDR1 DFQATT, CDR2 SNEGSKA (reference sequence). V lost 6 bases and J 0 bases, leaving 11 bases between the germline ends. The CDR3 runs 14 residues.

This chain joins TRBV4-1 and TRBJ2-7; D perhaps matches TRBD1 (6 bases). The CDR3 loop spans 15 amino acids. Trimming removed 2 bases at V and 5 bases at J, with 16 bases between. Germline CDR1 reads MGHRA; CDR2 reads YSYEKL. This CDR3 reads CASSQHFTGYDEQYF. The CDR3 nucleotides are TGCGCCAGCAGCCAACACTTCACAGGGTACGACGAGCAGTACTTC.

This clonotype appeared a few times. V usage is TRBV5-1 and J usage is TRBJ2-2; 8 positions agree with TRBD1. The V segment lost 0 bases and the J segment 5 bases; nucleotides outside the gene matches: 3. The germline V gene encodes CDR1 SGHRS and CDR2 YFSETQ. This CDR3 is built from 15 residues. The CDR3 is CASSLGGTGTGELFF. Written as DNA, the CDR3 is TGCGCCAGCAGCTTGGGCGGGACAGGTACCGGGGAGCTGTTTTTT.

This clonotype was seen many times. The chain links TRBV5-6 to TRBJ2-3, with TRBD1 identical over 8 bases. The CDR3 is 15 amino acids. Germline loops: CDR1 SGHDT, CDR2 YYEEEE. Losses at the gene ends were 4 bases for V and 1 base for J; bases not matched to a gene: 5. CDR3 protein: CASSTPGQGTDTQYF. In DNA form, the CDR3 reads TGTGCCAGCAGCACCCCGGGACAGGGCACAGATACGCAGTATTTT.

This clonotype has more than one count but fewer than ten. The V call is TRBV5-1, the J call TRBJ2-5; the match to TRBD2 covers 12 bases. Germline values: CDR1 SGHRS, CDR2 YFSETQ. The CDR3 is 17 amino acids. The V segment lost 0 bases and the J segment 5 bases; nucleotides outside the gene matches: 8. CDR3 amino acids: CASSLASTLAGGETQYF. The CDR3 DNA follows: TGCGCCAGCAGCTTGGCCTCAACTCTAGCGGGGGGGGAGACCCAGTACTTC.